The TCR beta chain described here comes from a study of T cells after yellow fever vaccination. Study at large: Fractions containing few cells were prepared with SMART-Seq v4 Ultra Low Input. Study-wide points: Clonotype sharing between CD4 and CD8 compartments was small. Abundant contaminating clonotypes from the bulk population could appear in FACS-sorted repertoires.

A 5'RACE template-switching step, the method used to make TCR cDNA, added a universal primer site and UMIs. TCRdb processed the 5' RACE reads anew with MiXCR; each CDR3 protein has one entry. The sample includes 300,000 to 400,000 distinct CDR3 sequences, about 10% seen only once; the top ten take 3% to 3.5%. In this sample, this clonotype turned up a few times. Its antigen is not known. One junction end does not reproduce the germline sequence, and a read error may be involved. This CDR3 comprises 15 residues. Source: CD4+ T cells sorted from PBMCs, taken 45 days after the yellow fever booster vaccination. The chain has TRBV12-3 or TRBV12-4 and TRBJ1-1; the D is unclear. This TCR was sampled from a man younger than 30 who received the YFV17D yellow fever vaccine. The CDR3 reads CASSLALRIRSGALF. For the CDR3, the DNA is TGTGCCAGCAGTTTAGCGCTTCGTATCCGATCGGGAGCTCTCTTT.